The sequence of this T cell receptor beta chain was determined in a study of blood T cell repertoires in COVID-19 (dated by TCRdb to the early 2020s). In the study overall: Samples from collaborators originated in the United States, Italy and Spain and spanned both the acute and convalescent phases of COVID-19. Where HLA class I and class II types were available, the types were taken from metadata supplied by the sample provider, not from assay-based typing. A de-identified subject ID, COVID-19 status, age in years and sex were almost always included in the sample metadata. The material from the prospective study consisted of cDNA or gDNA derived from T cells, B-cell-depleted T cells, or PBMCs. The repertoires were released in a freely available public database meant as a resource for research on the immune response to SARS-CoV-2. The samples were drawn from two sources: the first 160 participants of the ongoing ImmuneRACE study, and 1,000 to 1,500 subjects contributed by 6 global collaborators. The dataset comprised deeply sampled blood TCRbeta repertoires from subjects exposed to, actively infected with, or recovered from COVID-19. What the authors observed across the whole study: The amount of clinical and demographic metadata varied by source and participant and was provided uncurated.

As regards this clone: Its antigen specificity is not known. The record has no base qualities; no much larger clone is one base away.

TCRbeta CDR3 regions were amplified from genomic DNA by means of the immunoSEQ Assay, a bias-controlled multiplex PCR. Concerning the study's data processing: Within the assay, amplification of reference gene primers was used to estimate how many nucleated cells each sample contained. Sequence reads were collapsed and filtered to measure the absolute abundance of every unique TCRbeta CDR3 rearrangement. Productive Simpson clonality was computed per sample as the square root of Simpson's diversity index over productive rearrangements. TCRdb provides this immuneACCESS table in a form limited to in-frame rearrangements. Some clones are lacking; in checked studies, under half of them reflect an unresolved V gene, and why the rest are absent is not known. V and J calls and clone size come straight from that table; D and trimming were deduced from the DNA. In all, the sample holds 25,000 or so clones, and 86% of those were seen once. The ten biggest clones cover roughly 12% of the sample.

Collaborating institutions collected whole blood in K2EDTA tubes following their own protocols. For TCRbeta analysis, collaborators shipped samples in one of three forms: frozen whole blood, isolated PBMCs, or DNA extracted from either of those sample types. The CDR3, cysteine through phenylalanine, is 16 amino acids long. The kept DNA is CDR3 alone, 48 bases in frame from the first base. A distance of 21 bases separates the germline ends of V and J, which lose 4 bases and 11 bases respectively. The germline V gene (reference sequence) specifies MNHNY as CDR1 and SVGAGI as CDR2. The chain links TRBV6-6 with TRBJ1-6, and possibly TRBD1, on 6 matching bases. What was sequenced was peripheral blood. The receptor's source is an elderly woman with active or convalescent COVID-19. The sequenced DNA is TGTGCCAGCAGTTTGGGGGCCTTTAGGGCATGGGCACCCCTCCACTTT. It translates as CASSLGAFRAWAPLHF.